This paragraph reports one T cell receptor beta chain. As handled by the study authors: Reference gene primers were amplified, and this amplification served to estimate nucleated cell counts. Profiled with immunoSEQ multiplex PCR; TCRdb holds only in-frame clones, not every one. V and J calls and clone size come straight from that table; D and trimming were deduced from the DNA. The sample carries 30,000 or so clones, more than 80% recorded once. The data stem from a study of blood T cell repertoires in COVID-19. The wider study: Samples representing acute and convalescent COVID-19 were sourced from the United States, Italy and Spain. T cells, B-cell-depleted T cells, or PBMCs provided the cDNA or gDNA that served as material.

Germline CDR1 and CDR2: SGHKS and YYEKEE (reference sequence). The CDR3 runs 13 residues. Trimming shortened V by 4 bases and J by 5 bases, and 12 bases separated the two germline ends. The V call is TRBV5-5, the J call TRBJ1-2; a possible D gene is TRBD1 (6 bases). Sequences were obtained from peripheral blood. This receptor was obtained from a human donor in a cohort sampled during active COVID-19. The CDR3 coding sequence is TGTGCCAGCAGCCGTCGAGGGGGATATGGCTACACCTTC. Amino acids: CASSRRGGYGYTF.